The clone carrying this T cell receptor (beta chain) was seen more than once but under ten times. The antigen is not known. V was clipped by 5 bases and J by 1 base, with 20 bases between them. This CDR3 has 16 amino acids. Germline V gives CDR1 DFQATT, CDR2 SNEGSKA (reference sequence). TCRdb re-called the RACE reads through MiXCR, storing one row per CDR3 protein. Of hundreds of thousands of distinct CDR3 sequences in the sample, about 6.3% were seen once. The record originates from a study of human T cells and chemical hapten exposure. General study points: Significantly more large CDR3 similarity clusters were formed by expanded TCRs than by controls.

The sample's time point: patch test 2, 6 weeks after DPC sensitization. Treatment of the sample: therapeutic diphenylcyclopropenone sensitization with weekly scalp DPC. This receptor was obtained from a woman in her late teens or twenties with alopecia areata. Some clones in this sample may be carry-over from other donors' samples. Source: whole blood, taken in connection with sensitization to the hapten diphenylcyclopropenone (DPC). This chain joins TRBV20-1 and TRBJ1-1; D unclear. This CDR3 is CSARRKLVGRNTEAFF. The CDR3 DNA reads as TGCAGTGCTCGGCGGAAATTGGTGGGGAGGAACACTGAAGCTTTCTTT.